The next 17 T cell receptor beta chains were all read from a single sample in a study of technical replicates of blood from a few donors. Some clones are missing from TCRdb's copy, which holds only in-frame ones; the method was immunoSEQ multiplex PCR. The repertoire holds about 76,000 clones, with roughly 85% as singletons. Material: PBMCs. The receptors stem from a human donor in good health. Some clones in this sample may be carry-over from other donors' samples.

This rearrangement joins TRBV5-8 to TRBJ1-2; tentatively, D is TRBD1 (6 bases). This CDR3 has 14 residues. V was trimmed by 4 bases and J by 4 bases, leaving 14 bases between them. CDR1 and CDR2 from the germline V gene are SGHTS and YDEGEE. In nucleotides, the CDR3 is TGTGCCAGCAGCCCCCGGACAGACCTCTATGGCTACACCTTC. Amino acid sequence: CASSPRTDLYGYTF.

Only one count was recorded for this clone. The CDR3: CSDASYGYTF. The CDR3 region has the DNA TGCAGCGACGCGAGCTATGGCTACACCTTC. V usage is TRBV29-1 and J usage is TRBJ1-2; D remains ambiguous. The V end lost 7 bases, the J end lost 4 bases, and 7 bases lay between the germline ends. This CDR3 comprises 10 residues. CDR1 is SQVTM and CDR2 is ANQGSEA in the germline V gene.

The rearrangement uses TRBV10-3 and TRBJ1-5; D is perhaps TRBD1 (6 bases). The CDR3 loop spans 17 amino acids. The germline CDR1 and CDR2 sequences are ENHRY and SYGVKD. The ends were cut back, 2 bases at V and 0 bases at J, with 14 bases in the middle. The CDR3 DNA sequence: TGTGCCATCAGTGAGAGGGCAGGGGCAGATAGCAATCAGCCCCAGCATTTT. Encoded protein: CAISERAGADSNQPQHF.

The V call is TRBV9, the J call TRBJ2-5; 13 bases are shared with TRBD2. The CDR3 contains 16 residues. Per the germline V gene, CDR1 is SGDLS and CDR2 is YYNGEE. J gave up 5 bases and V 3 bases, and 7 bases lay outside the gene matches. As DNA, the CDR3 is TGTGCCAGCAGCGACGGGCAACTAGCGGGAGGGGAGACCCAGTACTTC. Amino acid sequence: CASSDGQLAGGETQYF.

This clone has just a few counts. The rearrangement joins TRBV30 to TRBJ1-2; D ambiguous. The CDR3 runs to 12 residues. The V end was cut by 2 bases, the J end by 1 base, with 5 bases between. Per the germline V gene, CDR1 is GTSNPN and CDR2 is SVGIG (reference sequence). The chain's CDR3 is CAWSQDNYGYTF. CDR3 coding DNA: TGTGCCTGGAGTCAGGATAACTATGGCTACACCTTC.

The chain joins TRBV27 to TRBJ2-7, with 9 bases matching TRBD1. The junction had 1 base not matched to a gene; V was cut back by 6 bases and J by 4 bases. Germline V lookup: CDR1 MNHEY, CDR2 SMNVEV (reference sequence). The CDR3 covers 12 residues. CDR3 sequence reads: CASRDRGYEQYF. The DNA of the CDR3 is TGTGCCAGCAGGGACAGGGGATACGAGCAGTACTTC.

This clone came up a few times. CDR3 amino acids: CASSLGGLSPQYF. The DNA for the CDR3 is TGTGCCAGCAGCTTGGGGGGGCTATCCCCGCAGTATTTT. This chain joins TRBV5-4 and TRBJ2-3, with D maybe TRBD1 (6 bases). The CDR3 is 13 residues long. Trimming pared 0 bases from V and 10 bases from J, leaving 12 bases between. Germline lookup yields CDR1 SGHNT and CDR2 YYREEE (reference sequence).

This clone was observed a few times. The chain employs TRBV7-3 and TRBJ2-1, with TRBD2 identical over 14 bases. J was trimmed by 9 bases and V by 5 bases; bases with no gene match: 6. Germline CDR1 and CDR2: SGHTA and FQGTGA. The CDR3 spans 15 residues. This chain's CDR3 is CASSRRTSGRLEQFF. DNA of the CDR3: TGTGCCAGCAGCCGGAGGACTAGCGGGAGGCTTGAGCAGTTCTTC.

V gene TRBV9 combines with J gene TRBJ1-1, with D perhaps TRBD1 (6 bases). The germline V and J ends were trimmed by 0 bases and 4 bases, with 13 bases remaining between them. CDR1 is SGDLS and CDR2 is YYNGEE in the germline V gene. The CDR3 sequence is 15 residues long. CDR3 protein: CASSVVAGAGTEAFF. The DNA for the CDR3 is TGTGCCAGCAGCGTAGTAGCAGGGGCAGGCACTGAAGCTTTCTTT. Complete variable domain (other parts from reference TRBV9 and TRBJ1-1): DSGVTQTPKHLITATGQRVTLRCSPRSGDLSVYWYQQSLDQGLQFLIQYYNGEERAKGNILERFSAQQFPDLHSELNLSSLELGDSALYFCASSVVAGAGTEAFFGQGTRLTVV.

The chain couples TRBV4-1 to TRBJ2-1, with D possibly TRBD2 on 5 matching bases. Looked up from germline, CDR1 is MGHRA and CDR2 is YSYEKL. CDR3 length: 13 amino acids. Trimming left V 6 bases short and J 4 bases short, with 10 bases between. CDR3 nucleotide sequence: TGCGCCAGCAGACCCACGGGGTACAATGAGCAGTTCTTC. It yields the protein CASRPTGYNEQFF.

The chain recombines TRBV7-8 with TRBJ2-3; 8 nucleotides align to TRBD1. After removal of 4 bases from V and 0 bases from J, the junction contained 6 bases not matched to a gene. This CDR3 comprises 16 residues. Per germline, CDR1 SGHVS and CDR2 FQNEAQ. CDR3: CASSSSDRASTDTQYF. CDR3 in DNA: TGTGCCAGCAGCTCATCGGACAGGGCTAGCACAGATACGCAGTATTTT.

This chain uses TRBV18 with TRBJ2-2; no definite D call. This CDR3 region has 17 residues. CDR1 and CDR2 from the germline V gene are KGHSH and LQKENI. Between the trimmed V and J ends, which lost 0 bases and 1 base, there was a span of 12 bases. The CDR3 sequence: CASSPPKRALNTGELFF. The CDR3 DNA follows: TGTGCCAGCTCACCACCGAAGCGAGCGCTGAACACCGGGGAGCTGTTTTTT.

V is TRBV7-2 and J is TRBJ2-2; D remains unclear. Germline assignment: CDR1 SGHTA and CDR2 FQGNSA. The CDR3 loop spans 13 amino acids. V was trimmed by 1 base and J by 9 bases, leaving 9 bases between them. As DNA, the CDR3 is TGTGCCAGCAGCTTAGTTGGAGCCCGGGAGCTGTTTTTT. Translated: CASSLVGARELFF.

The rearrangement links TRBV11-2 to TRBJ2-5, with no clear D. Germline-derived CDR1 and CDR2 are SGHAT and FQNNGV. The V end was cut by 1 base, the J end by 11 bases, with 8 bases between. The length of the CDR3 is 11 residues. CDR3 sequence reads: CASSLGKRQYF. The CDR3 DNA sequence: TGTGCCAGCAGCTTAGGGAAGAGGCAGTACTTC.

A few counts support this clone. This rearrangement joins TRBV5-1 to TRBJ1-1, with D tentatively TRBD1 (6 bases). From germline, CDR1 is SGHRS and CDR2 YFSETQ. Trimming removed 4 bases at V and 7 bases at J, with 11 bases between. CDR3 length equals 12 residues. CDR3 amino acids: CASSQGQNEAFF. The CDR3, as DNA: TGCGCCAGCAGCCAAGGACAGAATGAAGCTTTCTTT.

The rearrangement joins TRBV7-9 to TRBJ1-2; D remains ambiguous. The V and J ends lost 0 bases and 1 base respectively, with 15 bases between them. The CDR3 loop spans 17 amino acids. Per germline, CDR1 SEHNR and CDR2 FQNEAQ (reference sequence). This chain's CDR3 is CASSLARRYPVNYGYTF. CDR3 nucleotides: TGTGCCAGCAGCTTAGCACGCAGGTACCCCGTTAACTATGGCTACACCTTC.

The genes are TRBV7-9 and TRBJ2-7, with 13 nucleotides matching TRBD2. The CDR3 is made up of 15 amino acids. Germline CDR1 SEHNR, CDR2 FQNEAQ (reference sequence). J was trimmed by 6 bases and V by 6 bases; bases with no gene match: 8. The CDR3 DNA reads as TGTGCCAGCAGTGACCCTCGGACTAGCGGGGGCGAGCAGTACTTC. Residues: CASSDPRTSGGEQYF.